This TCR beta chain was recovered during a study of T cells and Merkel cell carcinoma outcomes. Study-level points and caveats: Merkel cell carcinoma outcomes were reportedly predicted by repertoire and T-cell density.

The V segment lost 3 bases and the J segment 9 bases; nucleotides outside the gene matches: 8. The CDR3 has 14 amino acids. CDR1 is ENHRY and CDR2 is SYGVKD in the germline V gene. To note about this clone: Its antigen is currently unknown.

The repertoire was sequenced with immunoSEQ multiplex PCR; TCRdb's copy has only in-frame clones and lacks some. The sample holds over 15,000 clones, around 81% seen once. The J gene is TRBJ1-5, the V gene TRBV10-3; TRBD1 matches at 7 bases. This receptor was taken from a human donor with Merkel cell carcinoma. Sequencing input: tumor tissue from Merkel cell carcinoma. The CDR3 region is CAISEGGRTGPQHF. CDR3 in DNA: TGTGCCATCAGTGAAGGGGGCCGGACGGGGCCCCAGCATTTT.